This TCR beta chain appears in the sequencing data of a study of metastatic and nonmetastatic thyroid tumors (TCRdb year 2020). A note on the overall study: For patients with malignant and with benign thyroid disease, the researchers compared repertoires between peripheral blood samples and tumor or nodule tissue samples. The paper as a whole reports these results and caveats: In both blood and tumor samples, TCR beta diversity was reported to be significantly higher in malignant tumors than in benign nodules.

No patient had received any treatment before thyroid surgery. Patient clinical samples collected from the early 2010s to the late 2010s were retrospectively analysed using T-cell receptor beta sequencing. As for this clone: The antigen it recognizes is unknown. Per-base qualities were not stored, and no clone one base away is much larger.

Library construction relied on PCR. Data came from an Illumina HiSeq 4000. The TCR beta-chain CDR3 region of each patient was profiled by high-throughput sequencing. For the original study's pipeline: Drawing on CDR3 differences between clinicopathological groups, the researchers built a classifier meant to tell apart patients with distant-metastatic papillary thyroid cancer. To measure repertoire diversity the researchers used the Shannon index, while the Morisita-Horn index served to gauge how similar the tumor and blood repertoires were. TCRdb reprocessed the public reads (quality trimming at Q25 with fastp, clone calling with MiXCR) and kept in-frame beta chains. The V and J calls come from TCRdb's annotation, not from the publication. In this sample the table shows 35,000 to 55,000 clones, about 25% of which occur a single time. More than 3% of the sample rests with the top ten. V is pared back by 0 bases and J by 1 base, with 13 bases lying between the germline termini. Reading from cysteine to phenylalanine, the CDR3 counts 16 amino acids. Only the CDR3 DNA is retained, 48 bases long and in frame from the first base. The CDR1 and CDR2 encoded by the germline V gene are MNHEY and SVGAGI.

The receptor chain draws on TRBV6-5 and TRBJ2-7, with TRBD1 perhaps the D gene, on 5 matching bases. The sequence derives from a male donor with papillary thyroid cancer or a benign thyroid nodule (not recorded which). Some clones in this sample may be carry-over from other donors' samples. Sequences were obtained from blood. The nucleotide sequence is TGTGCCAGCAGTTACTCGGTGTGGACATGGTCCTACGAGCAGTACTTC. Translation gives CASSYSVWTWSYEQYF.